What follows are 7 T cell receptor beta chains derived from one specimen sequenced in a study of control samples from healthy donors and cancer patients. TCRdb keeps only in-frame clones here, not all; method: immunoSEQ multiplex PCR. The sample lists some 150,000 clones; about 90% were seen once. The sequencing sample was made of blood. These TCRs come from a young man in good health.

The chain has TRBV11-2 and TRBJ1-2, with a weak D call TRBD1 (5 bases). This CDR3 region has 15 residues. The germline V gene has CDR1 SGHAT and CDR2 FQNNGV. Trimming pared 5 bases from V and 3 bases from J, leaving 16 bases between. This CDR3 reads CASSPGGGFYYGYTF. DNA for the CDR3: TGTGCCAGCAGCCCCGGGGGGGGATTTTACTATGGCTACACCTTC.

The chain uses TRBV5-5 and TRBJ2-7, with D maybe TRBD1 (5 bases). The V end lost 1 base, the J end lost 4 bases, and 9 bases lay between the germline ends. The CDR3 totals 13 residues. Germline CDR1 SGHKS, CDR2 YYEKEE (reference sequence). CDR3 DNA sequence: TGTGCCAGCAGCTTGTGGTCAGGGTACGAGCAGTACTTC. Its protein product is CASSLWSGYEQYF.

V usage is TRBV25-1 and J usage is TRBJ2-7, with a possible D match to TRBD1 (5 bases). This CDR3 has 12 amino acids. Germline assignment: CDR1 MGHDK and CDR2 SYGVNS. Trimming removed 5 bases at V and 3 bases at J, with 8 bases between. The CDR3 DNA reads TGTGCCAGCAGTATGACAGACTACGAGCAGTACTTC. It translates to CASSMTDYEQYF.

The chain links TRBV3-1 (or the pseudogene TRBV3-2) to TRBJ1-1; D unclear. The CDR3 runs 15 residues. Germline V lookup: CDR1 LGHDT, CDR2 YNNKEL (reference sequence). V was pared by 4 bases and J by 1 base, with 13 bases between. The CDR3 nucleotides read TGTGCCAGCAGCCGCCACACCGGAGGGAACACTGAAGCTTTCTTT. Translating gives CASSRHTGGNTEAFF.

The gene calls are TRBV4-2 and TRBJ1-1; 8 bases match TRBD1. Germline values: CDR1 LGHNA, CDR2 YNFKEQ. Trimming removed 1 base from V and 4 bases from J; junction bases left unmatched: 5. The CDR3 extends over 15 amino acids. Here the CDR3 DNA reads TGTGCCAGCAGCCAAGTTGGACAGGGAGGCACTGAAGCTTTCTTT. Its protein product is CASSQVGQGGTEAFF.

V and J are TRBV15 and TRBJ1-5; 7 nucleotides agree with TRBD1. In germline, CDR1 is LNHNV, CDR2 YYDKDF (reference sequence). The J segment lost 6 bases and the V segment lost 5 bases, leaving 13 bases of the junction unmatched. CDR3 length equals 16 residues. CDR3 region: CATSRQQGWRVQPQHF. The CDR3 region has the DNA TGTGCCACCAGCCGTCAACAGGGGTGGCGGGTTCAGCCCCAGCATTTT. Using reference TRBV15 and TRBJ1-5 for the parts outside the CDR3, the full variable domain is DAMVIQNPRYQVTQFGKPVTLSCSQTLNHNVMYWYQQKSSQAPKLLFHYYDKDFNNEADTPDNFQSRRPNTSFCFLDIRSPGLGDTAMYLCATSRQQGWRVQPQHFGDGTRLSIL.

Notes on this clone: The sample carries other DNA sequences with the same CDR3. This chain links TRBV9 with TRBJ2-3; D unclear. This CDR3 contains 12 residues. Germline V lookup: CDR1 SGDLS, CDR2 YYNGEE. Trimming took 3 bases from V and 2 from J, leaving 4 bases between them. The CDR3 DNA reads as TGTGCCAGCAGCGCGAACACAGATACGCAGTATTTT. Protein sequence: CASSANTDTQYF. The whole variable domain, remainder taken from reference TRBV9 and TRBJ2-3, is DSGVTQTPKHLITATGQRVTLRCSPRSGDLSVYWYQQSLDQGLQFLIQYYNGEERAKGNILERFSAQQFPDLHSELNLSSLELGDSALYFCASSANTDTQYFGPGTRLTVL.